This entry describes one T cell receptor (beta chain). Many counts were recorded for this clonotype. The clone's antigen remains unknown. Base qualities are missing; no much larger clone stands one base away. Every donor in the study was a healthy Caucasian. The study also sequenced three unrelated non-twin adults: a male aged 18 to 30, a male aged 50 to 59 and a female aged 50 to 59. Using Miltenyi CD45RO+ enrichment and human naive T-cell isolation kits, memory (CD45RO+) and naive T cells were isolated from PBMC. The library was made by 5' RACE. Reads for this sample came from an Illumina HiSeq 2000. A universal primer binding site was added through template switching, and the final cDNA carried a unique molecular identifier so that TCR cDNA molecules could be counted accurately. First-strand cDNA for TCR alpha and beta chains was synthesized from specific primers in the conserved constant-segment region. To control for contamination, each cDNA library was double barcoded with a SMART-Mk sample barcode plus Illumina barcodes. Two successive PCR steps introduced TruSeq adapter sequences along with Illumina sample barcodes. Sequencing of the TCR alpha and beta cDNA libraries was done on the Illumina HiSeq platform using custom primers. On the study's bioinformatics: Raw reads were processed with MiGEC to extract unique molecular identifiers, and MiXCR was used to determine CDR3 positions. Recombination models were inferred per individual with the repgenHMM and IGoR tools using an EM algorithm. The tcR package in R was used for shared clonotype analysis, with sharing normalized by the product of cloneset sizes. To study raw recombination without the effects of thymic and clonal selection, out-of-frame nonproductive sequences were analyzed. The public reads were reanalyzed by TCRdb: fastp trimming at Q25, MiXCR alignment, in-frame beta chains only. Records with the same CDR3 protein are collapsed into one entry carrying the most frequent genes and DNA. These V and J calls are TCRdb output, not the study's own analysis. The sample table shows 690,000 or so distinct CDR3 sequences, and 5.5% to 6.5% are seen once. Together, the top ten hold roughly 1.6% of the sample.

This record belongs to a study of identical twins (dated by TCRdb to the mid-2010s). General notes on the study: TCR alpha and beta repertoires from monozygotic twins, unrelated adults of various ages and cord blood were deep-sequenced to test whether fetal clonotypes persist. To rule out contamination, replicate twin experiments were performed at different times with different library preparation protocols. General conclusions and limits of the study: Conclusions relied on cross-sectional statistical analysis, since the same donors could not be followed over many years. Invariant T cells such as MAIT and iNKT could partly confound zero-insertion analyses, though diverse VJ usage argued against this for most clonotypes. In monozygotic twins, out-of-frame TCR alpha sharing was systematically underestimated by recombination models, although the models agreed with sharing between unrelated individuals. Fewer insertions were carried by abundant cord blood beta clonotypes; a weaker similar trend was observed in young adult naive repertoires, while no such trend was observed in memory repertoires. The excess sharing between twins in beta out-of-frame sequences was weaker because fewer shared sequences reduced the signal-to-noise ratio. Out-of-frame TCR alpha sequences shared between twins showed an excess of low generation-probability sequences compared with coincidental sharing between unrelated individuals.

The germline V gene specifies SQVTM as CDR1 and ANQGSEA as CDR2. Measured from the cysteine to the phenylalanine, the CDR3 is 14 residues long. Kept here is only the CDR3 DNA, which spans 42 bases and is read in frame from base 1. V and J are truncated by 4 bases and 4 bases respectively, leaving an intervening sequence of 17 bases. The receptor was isolated from a man younger than 35 in good health. The sequenced sample consisted of naive T cells sorted from blood. In light of the paper, this sample's cell subset or site label describes: cells isolated with a human naive T-cell isolation kit. The sequence links TRBV29-1 to TRBJ2-7; the D segment could be TRBD2, given 5 matching bases. The DNA is as follows: TGCAGCGTTGTAGGACGGGATGCCAGATACGAGCAGTACTTC. It translates as CSVVGRDARYEQYF.